The 20 T cell receptor beta chains given below trace back to one sample, sequenced in a study of identical twins' blood T cells. TCRdb re-called the 5' RACE reads with MiXCR, one entry per CDR3 protein. This table holds 350,000 to 400,000 distinct CDR3 sequences, roughly 27% found once. Sequencing was done on a sample of PBMCs. Receptors were obtained from a woman aged 18 to 49 in good health.

This clonotype was counted ten times or more. This sequence joins TRBV6-5 and TRBJ1-2; tentatively, D is TRBD1 (5 bases). This CDR3 has 16 amino acids. Germline values: CDR1 MNHEY, CDR2 SVGAGI. Trimming pared 6 bases from V and 3 bases from J, leaving 20 bases between. This chain's CDR3 is CASRSSRRRDDYGYTF. In DNA, the CDR3 is TGTGCCAGCAGATCTAGTCGGCGCAGGGATGACTATGGCTACACCTTC.

The genes are TRBV29-1 and TRBJ1-1; no firm D call. The length of the CDR3 is 11 residues. Germline loops: CDR1 SQVTM, CDR2 ANQGSEA. V lost 1 base to trimming and J lost 6 bases, with 6 bases between them. The CDR3 DNA reads as TGCAGCGTTGAAGTTCAGCCTGAAGCTTTCTTT. The encoded protein is CSVEVQPEAFF.

A few counts support this clonotype. This chain uses TRBV5-1 with TRBJ2-1; D gene unclear. CDR1 and CDR2 from the germline V gene are SGHRS and YFSETQ. V gave up 0 bases and J gave up 0 bases, with 10 bases separating them. The CDR3 covers 16 residues. The CDR3 nucleotides read TGCGCCAGCAGCTTGGTGGGTGATAGCTCCTACAATGAGCAGTTCTTC. Residues: CASSLVGDSSYNEQFF.

This clonotype was observed once. Here the CDR3 DNA reads TGCGCCAGCAGCTTGGCAACCGGCTGGAAAATCACCGGGGAGCTGTTTTTT. This encodes CASSLATGWKITGELFF. The chain couples TRBV5-1 to TRBJ2-2; D remains unclear. Germline V gene data show CDR1 as SGHRS and CDR2 as YFSETQ. The CDR3 extends over 17 amino acids. V was clipped by 0 bases and J by 4 bases, with 16 bases between them.

Remarks on this clonotype: One end of the junction does not line up with germline, which may come from a read error. V gene TRBV7-3 combines with J gene TRBJ1-2; no clear D. This CDR3 spans 15 amino acids. CDR1 and CDR2 from the germline V gene are SGHTA and FQGTGA. CDR3 residues: CAGSLRVEDNYGYTF. The CDR3, as DNA: TGTGCCGGCAGCTTAAGGGTCGAGGACAACTATGGCTACACCTTC.

This clonotype has just a few counts. The V and J genes are TRBV27 and TRBJ2-5; a possible D gene is TRBD2 (6 bases). Trimming took 0 bases from V and 2 from J, leaving 10 bases between them. Germline V CDR1 and CDR2: MNHEY, SMNVEV (reference sequence). The CDR3 covers 15 residues. In nucleotides, the CDR3 is TGTGCCAGCAGTTTATCGGGAGGAGGGCAAGAGACCCAGTACTTC. This translates into CASSLSGGGQETQYF.

As for this clonotype: One end of the junction is discordant with germline, which a read error may explain. The genes are TRBV5-1 and TRBJ1-2, with a weak D call TRBD1 (6 bases). CDR1 and CDR2 from the germline V gene are SGHRS and YFSETQ. CDR3 length equals 15 residues. CDR3 loop: CDSSSGQIQGYGYTF. CDR3 DNA sequence: TGCGACAGCAGCTCTGGACAGATTCAAGGATATGGCTACACCTTC.

In its sample, this clonotype was seen a few times. The chain recombines TRBV20-1 with TRBJ2-7; the D gene is possibly TRBD2 (5 bases). Trimming pared 0 bases from V and 1 base from J, leaving 13 bases between. CDR1 and CDR2 from the germline V gene are DFQATT and SNEGSKA (reference sequence). The CDR3 runs 15 residues. CDR3 sequence reads: CSARDRKTGSYEQYF. The CDR3 nucleotides read TGCAGTGCTAGAGATCGTAAGACGGGGTCCTACGAGCAGTACTTC.

The rearrangement joins TRBV12-3 or TRBV12-4 to TRBJ1-5, with 9 bases matching TRBD1. V shed 7 bases, J shed 8 bases, and the junction held 6 bases outside the gene matches. The CDR3 sequence is 13 residues long. In nucleotides, the CDR3 is TGTGCCAGCAATCGACAGGGGGTCGAGCCCCAGCATTTT. Translation gives CASNRQGVEPQHF.

The sample holds many counts of this clonotype. The V and J genes are TRBV14 and TRBJ2-2; perhaps TRBD2 as D (6 bases). The germline V and J ends were trimmed by 2 bases and 7 bases, with 14 bases remaining between them. The CDR3 has 15 residues. The germline gives CDR1 SGHDN, CDR2 FVKESK. The CDR3: CASSQRAGPYGELFF. For the CDR3, the DNA is TGTGCCAGCAGCCAACGCGCGGGACCCTACGGGGAGCTGTTTTTT.

This clonotype was observed a handful of times. The DNA for the CDR3 is TGCAGTGCAGCCGGGACTAGCGGATCCAGGAGCTCCTACGAGCAGTACTTC. It codes for CSAAGTSGSRSSYEQYF. The chain recombines TRBV20-1 with TRBJ2-7; 11 bases are a match to TRBD2. Trimming cost V 6 bases and J 0 bases; bases outside gene matches: 13. Germline-derived CDR1 and CDR2 are DFQATT and SNEGSKA (reference sequence). The length of the CDR3 is 17 residues.

This clonotype was observed a single time. The rearrangement uses TRBV20-1 and TRBJ2-7; D uncertain. This CDR3 spans 14 amino acids. Germline CDR1 DFQATT, CDR2 SNEGSKA (reference sequence). The V end lost 0 bases, the J end lost 5 bases, and 14 bases lay between the germline ends. The CDR3 DNA is TGCAGTGCTAGAGATCGGTGGTGGAACGACGAGCAGTACTTC. It specifies CSARDRWWNDEQYF.

The chain uses TRBV20-1 and TRBJ1-6; 7 nucleotides agree with TRBD1. This CDR3 is built from 15 residues. J lost 7 bases, V lost 3 bases, and 9 bases had no gene match. CDR1 DFQATT and CDR2 SNEGSKA come from the germline V gene (reference sequence). CDR3 amino acids: CSARTGTVLNSPLHF. CDR3 sequence (DNA): TGCAGTGCTAGGACCGGGACAGTCCTAAATTCACCCCTCCACTTT.

The chain recombines TRBV2 with TRBJ1-2; 8 positions match TRBD1. CDR3 size: 14 residues. V trimming: 2 bases; J trimming: 2 bases; junction bases outside the gene matches: 1. Germline assignment: CDR1 SNHLY and CDR2 FYNNEI. As DNA, the CDR3 is TGTGCCAGCAGTGAACGGACAGGGAACTATGGCTACACCTTC. It encodes CASSERTGNYGYTF.

J is TRBJ2-4 and V is TRBV29-1; a weak D match, TRBD1 (5 bases). Germline CDR1 SQVTM, CDR2 ANQGSEA. The CDR3 runs to 15 residues. The V end was cut by 4 bases, the J end by 11 bases, with 24 bases between. CDR3 nucleotide sequence: TGCAGCGTTGTGGACACAGGAAGGTCGGTGAACGTTCAGTACTTC. This translates into CSVVDTGRSVNVQYF.

This clonotype was observed a few times. This rearrangement joins TRBV20-1 to TRBJ1-1; 7 nucleotides align to TRBD1. V was pared by 5 bases and J by 3 bases, with 12 bases of the junction left unmatched. CDR1 is DFQATT, CDR2 SNEGSKA, per germline (reference sequence). The CDR3 totals 15 residues. The CDR3 region is CSAGGTEHGDTEAFF. In DNA form, the CDR3 reads TGCAGTGCTGGAGGGACAGAACACGGGGACACTGAAGCTTTCTTT.

The CDR3, as DNA: TGCAGTGCTAGTCACCGACAGACTAACTATGGCTACACCTTC. It specifies CSASHRQTNYGYTF. The rearrangement joins TRBV20-1 to TRBJ1-2, with D maybe TRBD1 (5 bases). Trimming removed 3 bases at V and 0 bases at J, with 11 bases between. The V gene's germline CDR1 is DFQATT and CDR2 SNEGSKA (reference sequence). This CDR3 is built from 14 residues.

This clonotype was observed a few times. This sequence joins TRBV7-7 and TRBJ2-1; D not resolved. Trimming took 5 bases from V and 0 from J, leaving 11 bases between them. Germline CDR1 SSHAT, CDR2 FNYEAQ (reference sequence). CDR3 length equals 15 residues. DNA for the CDR3: TGTGCCAGCAGCCAAACGGCCAGCTCCTACAATGAGCAGTTCTTC. Encoded protein: CASSQTASSYNEQFF.

The V and J genes are TRBV24-1 and TRBJ1-5, with D tentatively TRBD1 (6 bases). CDR1 and CDR2 from the germline V gene are KGHDR and SFDVKD. The CDR3 has 13 amino acids. V was trimmed by 1 base and J by 7 bases, leaving 7 bases between them. The CDR3 nucleotides are TGTGCCACCAGTGATTTACAGGGACAGCCCCAGCATTTT. As protein: CATSDLQGQPQHF.

As regards this clonotype: A read error is possible here, since a much larger clone lies one base away. The V call is TRBV5-1, the J call TRBJ1-1; 7 positions agree with TRBD1. CDR3 length: 16 residues. Germline assignment: CDR1 SGHRS and CDR2 YFSETQ. The CDR3, as DNA: TGCGCCGGCAGCCCCGGGACAGCCCTGATGAACACTGAAGCTTTCTTT. The encoded protein is CAGSPGTALMNTEAFF.